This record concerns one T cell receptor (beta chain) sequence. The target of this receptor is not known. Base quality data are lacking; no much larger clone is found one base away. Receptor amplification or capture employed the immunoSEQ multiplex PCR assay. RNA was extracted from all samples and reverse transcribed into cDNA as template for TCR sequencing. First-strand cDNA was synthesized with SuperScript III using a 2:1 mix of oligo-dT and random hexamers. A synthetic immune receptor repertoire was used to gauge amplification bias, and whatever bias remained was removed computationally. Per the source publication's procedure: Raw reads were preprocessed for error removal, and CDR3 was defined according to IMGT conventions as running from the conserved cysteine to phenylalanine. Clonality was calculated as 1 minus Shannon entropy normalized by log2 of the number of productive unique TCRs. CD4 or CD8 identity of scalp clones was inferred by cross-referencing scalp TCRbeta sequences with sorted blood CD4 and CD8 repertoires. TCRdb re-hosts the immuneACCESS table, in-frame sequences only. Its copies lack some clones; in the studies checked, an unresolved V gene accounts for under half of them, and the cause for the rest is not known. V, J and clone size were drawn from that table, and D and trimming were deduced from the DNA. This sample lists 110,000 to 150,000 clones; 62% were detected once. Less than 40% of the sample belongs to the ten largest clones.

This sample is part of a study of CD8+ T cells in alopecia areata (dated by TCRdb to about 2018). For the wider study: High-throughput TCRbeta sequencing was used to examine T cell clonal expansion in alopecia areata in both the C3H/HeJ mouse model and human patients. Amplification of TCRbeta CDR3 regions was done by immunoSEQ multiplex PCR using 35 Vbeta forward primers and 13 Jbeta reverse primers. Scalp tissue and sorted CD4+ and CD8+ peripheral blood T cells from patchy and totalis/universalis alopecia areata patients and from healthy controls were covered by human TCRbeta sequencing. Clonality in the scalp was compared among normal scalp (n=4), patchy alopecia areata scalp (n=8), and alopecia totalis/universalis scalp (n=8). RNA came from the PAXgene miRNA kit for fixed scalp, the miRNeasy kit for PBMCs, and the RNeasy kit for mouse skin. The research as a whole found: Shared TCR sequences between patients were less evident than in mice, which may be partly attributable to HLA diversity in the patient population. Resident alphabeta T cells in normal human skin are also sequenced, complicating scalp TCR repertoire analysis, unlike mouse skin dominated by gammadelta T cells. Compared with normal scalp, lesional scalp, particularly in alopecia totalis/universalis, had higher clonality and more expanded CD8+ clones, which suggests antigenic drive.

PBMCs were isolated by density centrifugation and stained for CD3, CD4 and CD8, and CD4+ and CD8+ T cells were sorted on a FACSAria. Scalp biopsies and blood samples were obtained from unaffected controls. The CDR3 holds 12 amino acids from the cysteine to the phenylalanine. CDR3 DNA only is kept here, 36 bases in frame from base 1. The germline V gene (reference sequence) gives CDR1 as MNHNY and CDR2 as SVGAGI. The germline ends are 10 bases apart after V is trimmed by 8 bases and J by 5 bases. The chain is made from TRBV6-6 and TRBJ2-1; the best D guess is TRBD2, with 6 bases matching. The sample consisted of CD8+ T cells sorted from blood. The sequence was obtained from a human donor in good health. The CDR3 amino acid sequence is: CASWTTNNEQFF. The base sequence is TGTGCCAGCTGGACTACAAACAATGAGCAGTTCTTC.